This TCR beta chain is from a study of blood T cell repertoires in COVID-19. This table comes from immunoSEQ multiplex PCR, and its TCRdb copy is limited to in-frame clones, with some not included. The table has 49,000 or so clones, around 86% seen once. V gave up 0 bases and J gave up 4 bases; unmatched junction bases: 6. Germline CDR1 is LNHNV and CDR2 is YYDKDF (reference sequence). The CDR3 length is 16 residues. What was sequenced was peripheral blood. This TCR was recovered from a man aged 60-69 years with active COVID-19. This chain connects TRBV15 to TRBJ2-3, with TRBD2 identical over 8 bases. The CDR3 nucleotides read TGTGCCACCAGCAGAGATGTGGGACTAGAGGCAGATACGCAGTATTTT. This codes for CATSRDVGLEADTQYF.